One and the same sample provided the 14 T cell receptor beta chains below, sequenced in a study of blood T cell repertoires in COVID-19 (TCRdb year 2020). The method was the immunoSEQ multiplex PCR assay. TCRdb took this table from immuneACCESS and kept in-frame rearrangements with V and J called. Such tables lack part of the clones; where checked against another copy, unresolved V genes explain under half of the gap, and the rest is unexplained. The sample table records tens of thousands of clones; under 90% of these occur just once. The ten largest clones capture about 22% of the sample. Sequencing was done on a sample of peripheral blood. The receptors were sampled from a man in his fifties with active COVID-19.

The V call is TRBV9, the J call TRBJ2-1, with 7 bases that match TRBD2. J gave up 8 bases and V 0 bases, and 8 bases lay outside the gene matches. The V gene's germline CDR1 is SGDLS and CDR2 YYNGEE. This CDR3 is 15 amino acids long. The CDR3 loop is CASSVELAWGDEQFF. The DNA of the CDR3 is TGTGCCAGCAGCGTAGAACTAGCGTGGGGGGATGAGCAGTTCTTC.

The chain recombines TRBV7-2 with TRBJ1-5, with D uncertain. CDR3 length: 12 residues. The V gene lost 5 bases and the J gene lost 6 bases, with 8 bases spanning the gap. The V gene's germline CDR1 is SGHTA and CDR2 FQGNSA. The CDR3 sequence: CASSPAGQPQHF. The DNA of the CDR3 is TGTGCCAGCAGCCCCGCCGGTCAGCCCCAGCATTTT.

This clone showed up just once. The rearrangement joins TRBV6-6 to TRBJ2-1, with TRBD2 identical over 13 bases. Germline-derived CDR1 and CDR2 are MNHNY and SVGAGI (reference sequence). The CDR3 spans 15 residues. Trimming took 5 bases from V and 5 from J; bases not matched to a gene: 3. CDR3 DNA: TGTGCCAGCAGTGTTGGACTAGCGGGAGACAATGAGCAGTTCTTC. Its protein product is CASSVGLAGDNEQFF.

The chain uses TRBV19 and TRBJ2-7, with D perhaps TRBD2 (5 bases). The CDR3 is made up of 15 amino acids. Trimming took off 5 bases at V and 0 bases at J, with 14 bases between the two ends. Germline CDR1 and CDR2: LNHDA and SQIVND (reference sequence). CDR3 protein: CASSASGGSSYEQYF. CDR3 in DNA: TGTGCCAGTAGTGCCAGCGGAGGAAGCTCCTACGAGCAGTACTTC.

For the CDR3, the DNA is TGTGCCTTCTTAGTCATACCCTACGAGCAGTACTTC. This gives the protein CAFLVIPYEQYF. The V and J genes are TRBV30 and TRBJ2-7; D is unclear. The CDR3 is made up of 12 amino acids. Trimming took 7 bases from V and 2 from J, leaving 12 bases between them. Germline V gene sequence: CDR1 GTSNPN, CDR2 SVGIG (reference sequence).

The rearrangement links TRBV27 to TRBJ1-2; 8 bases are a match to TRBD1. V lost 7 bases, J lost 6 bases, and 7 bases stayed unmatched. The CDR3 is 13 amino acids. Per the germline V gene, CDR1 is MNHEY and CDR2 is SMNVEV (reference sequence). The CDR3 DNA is TGTGCCAGCACCAGAGGGACAGGCCATGGCTACACCTTC. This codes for CASTRGTGHGYTF.

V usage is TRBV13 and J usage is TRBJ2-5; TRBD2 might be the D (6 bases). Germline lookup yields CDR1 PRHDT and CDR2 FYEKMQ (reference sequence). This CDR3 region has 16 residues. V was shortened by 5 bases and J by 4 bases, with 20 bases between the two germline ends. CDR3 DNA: TGTGCCAGCAGCCCCTGGGGCGGGACTGAGGGAGAGACCCAGTACTTC. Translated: CASSPWGGTEGETQYF.

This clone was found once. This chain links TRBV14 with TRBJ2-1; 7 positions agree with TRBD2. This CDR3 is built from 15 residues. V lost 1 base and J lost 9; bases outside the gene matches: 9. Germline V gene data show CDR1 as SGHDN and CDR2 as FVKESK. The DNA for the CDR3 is TGTGCCAGCAGCCAAGTCCGGACTAGTTCCCGTGAGCAGTTCTTC. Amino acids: CASSQVRTSSREQFF.

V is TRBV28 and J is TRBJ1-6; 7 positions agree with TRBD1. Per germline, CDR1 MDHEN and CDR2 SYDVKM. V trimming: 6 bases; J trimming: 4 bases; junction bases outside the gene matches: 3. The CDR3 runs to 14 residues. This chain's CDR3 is CASRLGQYNSPLHF. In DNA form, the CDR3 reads TGTGCCAGCAGACTGGGACAGTATAATTCACCCCTCCACTTT.

As DNA, the CDR3 is TGTGCCACAACGACCGGGACAGGGGGCAATCAGCCCCAGCATTTT. It codes for CATTTGTGGNQPQHF. V is TRBV10-3 and J is TRBJ1-5, with 10 bases fitting TRBD1. Germline V gives CDR1 ENHRY, CDR2 SYGVKD. The CDR3 contains 15 residues. The trim removed 10 bases at V and 2 bases at J, leaving 8 bases unmatched.

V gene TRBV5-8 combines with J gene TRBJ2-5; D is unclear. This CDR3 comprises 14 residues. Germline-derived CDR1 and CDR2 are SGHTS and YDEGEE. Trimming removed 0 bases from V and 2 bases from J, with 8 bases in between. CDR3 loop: CASSLAQNQETQYF. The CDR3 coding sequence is TGTGCCAGCAGCTTGGCACAAAATCAAGAGACCCAGTACTTC.

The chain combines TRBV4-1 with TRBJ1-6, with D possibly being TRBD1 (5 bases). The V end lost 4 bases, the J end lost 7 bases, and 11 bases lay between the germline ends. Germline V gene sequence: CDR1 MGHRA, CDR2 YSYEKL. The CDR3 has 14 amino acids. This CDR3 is CASSPRGVNSPLHF. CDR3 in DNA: TGCGCCAGCAGCCCTCGGGGGGTGAATTCACCCCTCCACTTT.

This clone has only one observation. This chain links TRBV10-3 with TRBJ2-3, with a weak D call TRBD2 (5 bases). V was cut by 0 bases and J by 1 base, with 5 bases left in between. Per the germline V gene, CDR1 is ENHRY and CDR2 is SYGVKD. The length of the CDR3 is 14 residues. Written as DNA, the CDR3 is TGTGCCATCAGTGAGTCGGGAGGCACAGATACGCAGTATTTT. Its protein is CAISESGGTDTQYF.

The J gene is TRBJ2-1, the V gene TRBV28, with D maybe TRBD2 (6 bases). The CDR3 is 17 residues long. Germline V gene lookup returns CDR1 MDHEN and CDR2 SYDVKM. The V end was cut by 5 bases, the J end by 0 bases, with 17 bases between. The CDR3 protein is CASSTRRTKSSYNEQFF. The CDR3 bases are TGTGCCAGCAGTACTCGACGGACTAAAAGCTCCTACAATGAGCAGTTCTTC. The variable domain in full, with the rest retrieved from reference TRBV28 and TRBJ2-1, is DVKVTQSSRYLVKRTGEKVFLECVQDMDHENMFWYRQDPGLGLRLIYFSYDVKMKEKGDIPEGYSVSREKKERFSLILESASTNQTSMYLCASSTRRTKSSYNEQFFGPGTRLTVL.